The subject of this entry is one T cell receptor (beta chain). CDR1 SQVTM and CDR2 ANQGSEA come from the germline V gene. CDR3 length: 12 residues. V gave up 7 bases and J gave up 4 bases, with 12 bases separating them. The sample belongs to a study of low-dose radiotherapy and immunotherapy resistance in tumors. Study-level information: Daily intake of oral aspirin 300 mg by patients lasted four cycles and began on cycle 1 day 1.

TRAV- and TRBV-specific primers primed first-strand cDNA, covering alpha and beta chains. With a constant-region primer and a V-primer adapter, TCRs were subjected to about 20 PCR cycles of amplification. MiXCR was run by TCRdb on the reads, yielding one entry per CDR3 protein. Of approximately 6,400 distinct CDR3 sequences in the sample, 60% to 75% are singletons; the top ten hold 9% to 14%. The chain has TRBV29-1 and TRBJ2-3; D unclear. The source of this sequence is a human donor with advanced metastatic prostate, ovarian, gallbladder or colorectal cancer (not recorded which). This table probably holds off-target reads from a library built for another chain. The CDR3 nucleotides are TGCAGCGCGGAGCCGACTCCAGATACGCAGTATTTT. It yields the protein CSAEPTPDTQYF.